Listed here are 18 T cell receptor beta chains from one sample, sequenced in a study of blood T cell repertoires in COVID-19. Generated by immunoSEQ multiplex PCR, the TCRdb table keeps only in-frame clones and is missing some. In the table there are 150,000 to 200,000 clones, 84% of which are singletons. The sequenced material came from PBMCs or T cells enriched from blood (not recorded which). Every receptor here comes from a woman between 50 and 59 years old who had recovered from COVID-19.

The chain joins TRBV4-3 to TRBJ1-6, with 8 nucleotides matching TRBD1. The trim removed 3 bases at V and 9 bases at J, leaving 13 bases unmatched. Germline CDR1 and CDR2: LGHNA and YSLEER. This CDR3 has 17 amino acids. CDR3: CASSHEWDRSYGSPLHF. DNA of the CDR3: TGCGCCAGCAGCCATGAATGGGACAGGTCGTATGGTTCACCCCTCCACTTT.

The CDR3 DNA reads as TGTGCCAGTGAAGGTGGGGAGGCATACGAGCAGTACTTC. It codes for CASEGGEAYEQYF. V is TRBV6-5 and J is TRBJ2-7; tentative D call: TRBD2 (6 bases). The CDR3 has 13 residues. V was clipped by 9 bases and J by 4 bases, with 16 bases between them. Germline V gives CDR1 MNHEY, CDR2 SVGAGI.

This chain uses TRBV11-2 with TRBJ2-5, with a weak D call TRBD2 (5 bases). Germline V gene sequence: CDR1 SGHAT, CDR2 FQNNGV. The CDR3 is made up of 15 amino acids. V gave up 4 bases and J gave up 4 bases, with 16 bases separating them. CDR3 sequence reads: CASSSWGGGPETQYF. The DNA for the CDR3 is TGTGCCAGCAGCTCTTGGGGTGGAGGCCCAGAGACCCAGTACTTC.

The CDR3 loop is CSVTGTSDYFQYF. CDR3 in DNA: TGCAGCGTCACCGGGACTAGCGACTATTTTCAGTACTTC. The rearrangement uses TRBV29-1 and TRBJ2-4; 10 bases are shared with TRBD2. This CDR3 spans 13 amino acids. With V trimmed by 6 bases and J by 11 bases, 10 bases remained unmatched. The germline CDR1 and CDR2 sequences are SQVTM and ANQGSEA.

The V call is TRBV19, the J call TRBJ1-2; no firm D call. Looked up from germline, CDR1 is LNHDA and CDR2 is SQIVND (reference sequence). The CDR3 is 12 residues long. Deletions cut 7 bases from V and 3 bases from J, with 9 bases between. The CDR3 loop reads CASIGIDYGYTF. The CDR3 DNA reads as TGTGCCAGTATCGGGATCGACTATGGCTACACCTTC.

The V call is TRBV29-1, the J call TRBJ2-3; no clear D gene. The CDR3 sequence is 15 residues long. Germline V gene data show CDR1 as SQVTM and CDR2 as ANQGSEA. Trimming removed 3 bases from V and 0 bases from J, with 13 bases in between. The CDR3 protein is CSVDWVRISTDTQYF. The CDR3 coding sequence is TGCAGCGTTGATTGGGTCAGGATAAGCACAGATACGCAGTATTTT.

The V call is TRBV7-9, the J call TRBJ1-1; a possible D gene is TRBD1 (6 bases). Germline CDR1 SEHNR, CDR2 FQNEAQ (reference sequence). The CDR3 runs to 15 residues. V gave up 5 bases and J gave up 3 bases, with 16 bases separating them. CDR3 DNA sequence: TGTGCCAGCAGCGTCTCCGGGACAAGCGACACTGAAGCTTTCTTT. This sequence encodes CASSVSGTSDTEAFF.

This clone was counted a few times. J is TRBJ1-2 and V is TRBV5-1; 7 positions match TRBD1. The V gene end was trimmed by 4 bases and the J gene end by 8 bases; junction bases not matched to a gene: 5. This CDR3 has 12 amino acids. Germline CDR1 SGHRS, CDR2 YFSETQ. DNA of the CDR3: TGCGCCAGCAGCGTGACAGGGAGCGGCTACACCTTC. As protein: CASSVTGSGYTF.

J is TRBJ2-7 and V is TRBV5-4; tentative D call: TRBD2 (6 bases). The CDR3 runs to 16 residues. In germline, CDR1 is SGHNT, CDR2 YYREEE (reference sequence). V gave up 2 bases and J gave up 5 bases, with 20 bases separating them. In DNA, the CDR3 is TGTGCCAGCAGCTTAGGGCGGGGCCAGGTCAGAGACGAGCAGTACTTC. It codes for CASSLGRGQVRDEQYF. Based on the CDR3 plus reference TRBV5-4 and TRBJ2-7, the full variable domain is ETGVTQSPTHLIKTRGQQVTLRCSSQSGHNTVSWYQQALGQGPQFIFQYYREEENGRGNFPPRFSGLQFPNYSSELNVNALELDDSALYLCASSLGRGQVRDEQYFGPGTRLTVT.

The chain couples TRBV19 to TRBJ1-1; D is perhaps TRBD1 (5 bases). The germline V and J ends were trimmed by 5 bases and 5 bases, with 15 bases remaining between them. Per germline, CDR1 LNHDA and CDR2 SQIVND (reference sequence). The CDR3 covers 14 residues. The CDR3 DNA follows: TGTGCCAGTAGTCTTCCAGGGTTGGTTACTGAAGCTTTCTTT. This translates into CASSLPGLVTEAFF. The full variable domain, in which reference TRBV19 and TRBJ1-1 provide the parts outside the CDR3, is DGGITQSPKYLFRKEGQNVTLSCEQNLNHDAMYWYRQDPGQGLRLIYYSQIVNDFQKGDIAEGYSVSREKKESFPLTVTSAQKNPTAFYLCASSLPGLVTEAFFGQGTRLTVV.

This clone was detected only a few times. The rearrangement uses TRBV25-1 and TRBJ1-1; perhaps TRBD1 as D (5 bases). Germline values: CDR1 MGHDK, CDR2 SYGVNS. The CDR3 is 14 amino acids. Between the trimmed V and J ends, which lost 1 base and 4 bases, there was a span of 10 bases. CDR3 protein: CASSESPGITEAFF. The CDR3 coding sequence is TGTGCCAGCAGTGAATCCCCAGGGATCACTGAAGCTTTCTTT.

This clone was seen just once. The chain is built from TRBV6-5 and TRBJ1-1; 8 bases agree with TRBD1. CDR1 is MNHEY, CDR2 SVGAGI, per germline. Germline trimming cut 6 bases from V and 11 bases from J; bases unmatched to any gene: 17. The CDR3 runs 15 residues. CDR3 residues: CASSDPGQAFEQAFF. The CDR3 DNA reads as TGTGCCAGCAGCGACCCGGGACAGGCTTTCGAACAGGCTTTCTTT.

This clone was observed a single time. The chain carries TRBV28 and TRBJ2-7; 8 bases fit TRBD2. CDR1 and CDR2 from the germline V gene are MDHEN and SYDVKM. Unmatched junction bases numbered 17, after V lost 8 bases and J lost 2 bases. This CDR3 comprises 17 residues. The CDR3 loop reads CASGLTGGQLRPYEQYF. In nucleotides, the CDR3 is TGTGCCAGCGGATTGACGGGGGGGCAACTTCGCCCCTACGAGCAGTACTTC. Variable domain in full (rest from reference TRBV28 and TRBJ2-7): DVKVTQSSRYLVKRTGEKVFLECVQDMDHENMFWYRQDPGLGLRLIYFSYDVKMKEKGDIPEGYSVSREKKERFSLILESASTNQTSMYLCASGLTGGQLRPYEQYFGPGTRLTVT.

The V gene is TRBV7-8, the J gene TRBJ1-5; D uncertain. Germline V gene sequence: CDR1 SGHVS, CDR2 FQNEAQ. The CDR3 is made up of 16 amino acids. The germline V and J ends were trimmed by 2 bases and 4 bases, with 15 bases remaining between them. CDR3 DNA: TGTGCCAGCAGCTTATCTCATAACAGCCTAAATCAGCCCCAGCATTTT. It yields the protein CASSLSHNSLNQPQHF.

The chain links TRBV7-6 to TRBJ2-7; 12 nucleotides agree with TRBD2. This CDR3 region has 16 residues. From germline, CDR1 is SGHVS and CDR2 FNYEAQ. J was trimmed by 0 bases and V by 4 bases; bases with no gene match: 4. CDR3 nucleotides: TGTGCCAGCAGCTACACACTAGCGGGAGGCTCCTACGAGCAGTACTTC. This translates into CASSYTLAGGSYEQYF.

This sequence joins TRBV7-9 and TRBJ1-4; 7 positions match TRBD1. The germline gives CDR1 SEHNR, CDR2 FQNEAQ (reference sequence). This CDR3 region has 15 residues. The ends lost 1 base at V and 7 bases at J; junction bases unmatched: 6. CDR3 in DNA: TGTGCCAGCAGCTTAGAAGGGGGCGCCGTTGAAAAACTGTTTTTT. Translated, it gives CASSLEGGAVEKLFF.

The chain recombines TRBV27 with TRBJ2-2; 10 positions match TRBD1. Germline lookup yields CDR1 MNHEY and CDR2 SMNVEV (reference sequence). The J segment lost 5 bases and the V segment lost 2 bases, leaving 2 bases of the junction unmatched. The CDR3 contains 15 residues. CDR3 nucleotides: TGTGCCAGCAGTTTACGGGACAGGGGAACCGGGGAGCTGTTTTTT. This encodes CASSLRDRGTGELFF.

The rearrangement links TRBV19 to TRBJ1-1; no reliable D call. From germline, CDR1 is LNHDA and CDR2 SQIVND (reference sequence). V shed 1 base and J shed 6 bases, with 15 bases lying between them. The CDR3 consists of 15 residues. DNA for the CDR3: TGTGCCAGTAGTATAGCAAACCCGCGGGAGGCTGAAGCTTTCTTT. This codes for CASSIANPREAEAFF. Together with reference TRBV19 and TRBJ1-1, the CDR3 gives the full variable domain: DGGITQSPKYLFRKEGQNVTLSCEQNLNHDAMYWYRQDPGQGLRLIYYSQIVNDFQKGDIAEGYSVSREKKESFPLTVTSAQKNPTAFYLCASSIANPREAEAFFGQGTRLTVV.